This passage covers 25 T cell receptor beta chains from one sample sequenced in a study of beta chain features in type 1 diabetes. Expressed TCRB transcripts were sequenced because the entire RNA isolate underwent reverse transcription. The method was immunoSEQ multiplex PCR; TCRdb's version includes in-frame clones alone and lacks a portion of them. This table has under 250,000 clones, around 26% appearing once. The sequenced material came from central memory CD4+ T cells from blood. The receptors shown here come from a man under 40 in good health.

The rearrangement uses TRBV15 and TRBJ1-2, with D uncertain. The V end was cut by 1 base, the J end by 4 bases, with 10 bases between. The CDR3 runs to 14 residues. The V gene's germline CDR1 is LNHNV and CDR2 YYDKDF (reference sequence). CDR3 protein: CATSRGETVYGYTF. In DNA, the CDR3 is TGTGCCACCAGCAGAGGGGAGACGGTCTATGGCTACACCTTC.

CDR3 nucleotides: TGCGCCAGCAGTCCTATTGGACAGGGGCTAGATACGCAGTATTTT. Protein product: CASSPIGQGLDTQYF. The J gene is TRBJ2-3, the V gene TRBV4-3, with 9 bases matching TRBD1. V shed 6 bases, J shed 5 bases, and the junction held 9 bases outside the gene matches. CDR3 length: 15 amino acids. CDR1 and CDR2 from the germline V gene are LGHNA and YSLEER.

The chain links TRBV2 to TRBJ2-3, with 8 bases matching TRBD1. This CDR3 is built from 15 residues. The V gene's germline CDR1 is SNHLY and CDR2 FYNNEI. Germline trimming cut 8 bases from V and 0 bases from J; bases unmatched to any gene: 7. This chain's CDR3 is CASQGTGLSTDTQYF. In nucleotides, the CDR3 is TGTGCCAGCCAAGGGACAGGACTAAGCACAGATACGCAGTATTTT.

This clone has just a few counts. This chain links TRBV27 with TRBJ2-7; 7 bases are shared with TRBD1. Germline assignment: CDR1 MNHEY and CDR2 SMNVEV (reference sequence). V shed 6 bases and J 5 bases; nucleotides not matched to a gene: 4. This CDR3 comprises 12 residues. CDR3 sequence (DNA): TGTGCCAGCAGAAAGACAGGGAACGAGCAGTACTTC. It encodes CASRKTGNEQYF.

V is TRBV30 and J is TRBJ1-5, with TRBD1 matching over 10 bases. The germline gives CDR1 GTSNPN, CDR2 SVGIG (reference sequence). Trimming cost V 3 bases and J 4 bases; bases outside gene matches: 6. The CDR3 sequence is 15 residues long. The CDR3 loop is CAWSTGQGGNQPQHF. The CDR3 DNA follows: TGTGCCTGGAGCACCGGACAGGGGGGAAATCAGCCCCAGCATTTT.

The chain links TRBV29-1 to TRBJ2-1, with D maybe TRBD2 (5 bases). The V gene's germline CDR1 is SQVTM and CDR2 ANQGSEA. V lost 4 bases and J lost 0, with 7 bases in between. The CDR3 is 13 amino acids. The CDR3 protein is CSVGRSSYNEQFF. The CDR3 coding sequence is TGCAGCGTTGGGAGGAGCTCCTACAATGAGCAGTTCTTC.

In its sample, this clone was seen many times. The chain employs TRBV5-6 and TRBJ2-4; possibly TRBD2 for D (6 bases). The CDR3 covers 16 residues. Trimming took 1 base from V and 8 from J, leaving 19 bases between them. Germline-derived CDR1 and CDR2 are SGHDT and YYEEEE. The CDR3: CASSLIENGGIDIQYF. The CDR3 DNA reads TGTGCCAGCAGCTTGATCGAGAATGGAGGGATAGACATTCAGTACTTC.

Points on this clone: A far larger clone is a single base away, which makes a read error likely. J is TRBJ2-1 and V is TRBV7-9, with 11 bases that match TRBD2. The ends lost 5 bases at V and 0 bases at J; junction bases unmatched: 12. The CDR3 sequence is 19 residues long. CDR1 SEHNR and CDR2 FQNEAQ come from the germline V gene (reference sequence). In DNA, the CDR3 is TGTGCCAGCAGCCCAGCGGGGCTAGCGGGGGGATACTCCTACAATGAGCAGTTCTTC. Translated, it gives CASSPAGLAGGYSYNEQFF.

The chain couples TRBV29-1 to TRBJ2-1, with 7 positions matching TRBD2. The J segment lost 0 bases and the V segment lost 2 bases, leaving 7 bases of the junction unmatched. The CDR3 extends over 16 amino acids. Germline V gene data show CDR1 as SQVTM and CDR2 as ANQGSEA. This CDR3 is CSVEFGAGSSYNEQFF. CDR3 nucleotide sequence: TGCAGCGTTGAATTTGGAGCGGGGAGCTCCTACAATGAGCAGTTCTTC.

Concerning this clone: Distinct nucleotide sequences in the sample also encode this CDR3. V usage is TRBV20-1 and J usage is TRBJ1-1; D is unclear. This CDR3 has 11 amino acids. Trimming stripped 3 bases from V and 2 bases from J, with 4 bases between. Germline values: CDR1 DFQATT, CDR2 SNEGSKA (reference sequence). CDR3 sequence (DNA): TGCAGTGCTAGCACAAACACTGAAGCTTTCTTT. This sequence encodes CSASTNTEAFF.

The chain employs TRBV6-5 and TRBJ2-5; no firm D call. Germline loops: CDR1 MNHEY, CDR2 SVGAGI. The CDR3 totals 15 residues. Deletions cut 0 bases from V and 5 bases from J, with 13 bases between. In DNA form, the CDR3 reads TGTGCCAGCAGTTACTCGCGAGTAGCAGTGGAGACCCAGTACTTC. Residues: CASSYSRVAVETQYF.

To note about this clone: Additional DNA sequences in this sample encode the identical CDR3. The rearrangement uses TRBV5-4 and TRBJ2-5; TRBD2 aligns across 15 bases. V was pared by 4 bases and J by 3 bases, with 7 bases of the junction left unmatched. The CDR3 length is 17 residues. Germline V CDR1 and CDR2: SGHNT, YYREEE (reference sequence). The CDR3 sequence: CASSPGLAGGPEETQYF. The CDR3 DNA reads as TGTGCCAGCAGCCCCGGACTAGCGGGGGGGCCCGAAGAGACCCAGTACTTC.

The chain joins TRBV10-2 to TRBJ1-2; D is uncertain. CDR3 length equals 12 residues. CDR1 is WSHSY and CDR2 is SAAADI in the germline V gene. The ends were cut back, 2 bases at V and 2 bases at J, with 3 bases in the middle. The CDR3 DNA sequence: TGCGCCAGCAGTGAGAACAACTATGGCTACACCTTC. Protein sequence: CASSENNYGYTF.

A word on this clone: A much larger clone is a single base away; this may be a read error. Other DNA sequences in the sample encode the same CDR3. The chain uses TRBV10-3 and TRBJ2-5; D call uncertain. Germline assignment: CDR1 ENHRY and CDR2 SYGVKD. V gave up 5 bases and J gave up 5 bases, with 6 bases separating them. The CDR3 is 11 amino acids. As DNA, the CDR3 is TGTGCCATCAGTCCTGGGGAGACCCAGTACTTC. It is translated as CAISPGETQYF.

This clone has more than one count but fewer than ten. V gene TRBV6-5 combines with J gene TRBJ2-5; 8 positions match TRBD1. CDR3 length equals 15 residues. Germline V gives CDR1 MNHEY, CDR2 SVGAGI. The V and J ends lost 6 bases and 3 bases, in that order; junction bases with no gene match: 9. In nucleotides, the CDR3 is TGTGCCAGCAGCTCCTACGGACAGGGAAAAGAGACCCAGTACTTC. Protein product: CASSSYGQGKETQYF.

This clone was seen a few times. The rearrangement joins TRBV2 to TRBJ2-1, with 8 bases matching TRBD2. The trim removed 5 bases at V and 2 bases at J, leaving 2 bases unmatched. Germline assignment: CDR1 SNHLY and CDR2 FYNNEI. The CDR3 consists of 14 residues. For the CDR3, the DNA is TGTGCCAGCAGTAGGACTAGCACCTACAATGAGCAGTTCTTC. Translated: CASSRTSTYNEQFF.

For the CDR3, the DNA is TGTGCCAGCAGCTCAATTTCAAGGACGGACAATGAGCAGTTCTTC. Amino acids: CASSSISRTDNEQFF. J is TRBJ2-1 and V is TRBV7-2; D not resolved. There are 15 residues in the CDR3. V lost 4 bases to trimming and J lost 5 bases, with 15 bases between them. Germline lookup yields CDR1 SGHTA and CDR2 FQGNSA. The variable domain in full, with the rest retrieved from reference TRBV7-2 and TRBJ2-1, is GAGVSQSPSNKVTEKGKDVELRCDPISGHTALYWYRQSLGQGLEFLIYFQGNSAPDKSGLPSDRFSAERTGGSVSTLTIQRTQQEDSAVYLCASSSISRTDNEQFFGPGTRLTVL.

The J gene is TRBJ1-5, the V gene TRBV28; 12 bases match TRBD1. The trim removed 5 bases at V and 6 bases at J, leaving 11 bases unmatched. The CDR3 has 17 residues. Germline values: CDR1 MDHEN, CDR2 SYDVKM. CDR3 region: CASSPPPGQGASQPQHF. The CDR3 DNA follows: TGTGCCAGCAGTCCTCCTCCGGGACAGGGGGCGAGTCAGCCCCAGCATTTT.

The sample holds one count of this clone. This chain uses TRBV9 with TRBJ2-3, with TRBD1 identical over 7 bases. With 3 bases clipped from V and 3 bases from J, the junction kept 7 bases outside the gene matches. The V gene's germline CDR1 is SGDLS and CDR2 YYNGEE. The CDR3 spans 15 residues. The CDR3 is CASSARDSLTDTQYF. The CDR3 nucleotides are TGTGCCAGCAGCGCCCGGGACAGCTTAACAGATACGCAGTATTTT.

V and J are TRBV2 and TRBJ2-6; no clear D. V was clipped by 7 bases and J by 0 bases, with 13 bases between them. The CDR3 contains 16 residues. Germline V gives CDR1 SNHLY, CDR2 FYNNEI. The CDR3 loop reads CASTPLGNSGANVLTF. The CDR3 DNA is TGTGCCAGCACCCCGTTGGGCAACTCTGGGGCCAACGTCCTGACTTTC.

The chain carries TRBV27 and TRBJ1-5; a weak D match, TRBD1 (6 bases). V was shortened by 4 bases and J by 5 bases, with 15 bases between the two germline ends. The V gene's germline CDR1 is MNHEY and CDR2 SMNVEV (reference sequence). The CDR3 contains 15 residues. CDR3 nucleotides: TGTGCCAGCAGTTCCGCTTACAGGGTCGATCAGCCCCAGCATTTT. It is translated as CASSSAYRVDQPQHF.

This sequence joins TRBV29-1 and TRBJ1-5; no clear D gene. The CDR3 length is 13 residues. Germline V lookup: CDR1 SQVTM, CDR2 ANQGSEA. Trimming removed 6 bases at V and 3 bases at J, with 12 bases between. In DNA, the CDR3 is TGCAGCGTCCTGGATGATTACAATCAGCCCCAGCATTTT. Amino acid sequence: CSVLDDYNQPQHF. The variable domain in full, completed from reference TRBV29-1 and TRBJ1-5, reads SAVISQKPSRDICQRGTSLTIQCQVDSQVTMMFWYRQQPGQSLTLIATANQGSEATYESGFVIDKFPISRPNLTFSTLTVSNMSPEDSSIYLCSVLDDYNQPQHFGDGTRLSIL.

The chain combines TRBV30 with TRBJ1-2; 9 bases align to TRBD1. J was trimmed by 2 bases and V by 0 bases; bases with no gene match: 1. This CDR3 has 14 amino acids. Germline V lookup: CDR1 GTSNPN, CDR2 SVGIG (reference sequence). This CDR3 is CAWSVDRGNYGYTF. The DNA of the CDR3 is TGTGCCTGGAGTGTGGACAGGGGAAACTATGGCTACACCTTC.

V and J are TRBV19 and TRBJ2-5; 7 nucleotides agree with TRBD2. The germline CDR1 and CDR2 sequences are LNHDA and SQIVND (reference sequence). The V and J ends lost 8 bases and 3 bases, in that order; junction bases with no gene match: 18. This CDR3 has 17 residues. In nucleotides, the CDR3 is TGTGCCAGTGTCGGCGGGAGAGGAGGCATAAATAAAGAGACCCAGTACTTC. Its protein is CASVGGRGGINKETQYF.

This chain links TRBV5-1 with TRBJ1-2, with D unclear. The V gene's germline CDR1 is SGHRS and CDR2 YFSETQ. V lost 4 bases, J lost 5 bases, and 12 bases lay in between. The CDR3 is 13 amino acids. The CDR3 DNA sequence: TGCGCCAGCAGCCTAAGCGGTATATATGGCTACACCTTC. As protein: CASSLSGIYGYTF.